This record concerns one TCR beta chain sequence. The CDR3 has 16 residues. With V trimmed by 6 bases and J by 9 bases, 13 bases remained unmatched. Germline CDR1 is LGHDT and CDR2 is YNNKEL (reference sequence). These data are taken from a study of T-cell reconstitution after alpha-beta-depleted transplantation in children. The TCRbeta library incorporated unique molecular identifiers. TCRdb processed the PCR reads anew with MiXCR; each CDR3 protein has one entry. The profile shows approximately 650,000 distinct CDR3 sequences, around 12% of them singletons. The sequenced sample was PBMCs, obtained before TCRalphabeta/CD19-depleted stem cell transplant. The receptor was isolated from a girl aged 2-10 years with congenital amegakaryocytic thrombocytopenia, due to receive a stem cell transplant. The chain couples TRBV3-1 to TRBJ2-1, with 11 bases aligning to TRBD1. The CDR3 nucleotides are TGTGCCAGCAGACAGCCCGGACAGGGGGCCTCGGGTGAGCAGTTCTTC. As protein: CASRQPGQGASGEQFF.